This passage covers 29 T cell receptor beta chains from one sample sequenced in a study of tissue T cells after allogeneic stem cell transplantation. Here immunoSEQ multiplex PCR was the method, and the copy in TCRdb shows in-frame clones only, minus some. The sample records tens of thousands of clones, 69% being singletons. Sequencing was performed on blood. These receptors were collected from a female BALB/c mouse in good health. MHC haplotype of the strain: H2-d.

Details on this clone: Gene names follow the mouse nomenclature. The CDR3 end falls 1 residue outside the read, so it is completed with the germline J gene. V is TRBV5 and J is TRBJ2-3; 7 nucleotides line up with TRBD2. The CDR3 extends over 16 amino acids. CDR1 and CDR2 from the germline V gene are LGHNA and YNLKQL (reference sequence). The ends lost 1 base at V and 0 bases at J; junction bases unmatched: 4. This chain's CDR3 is CASSQAGGRSAETLYF. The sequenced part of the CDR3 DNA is TGTGCCAGCAGCCAAGCTGGGGGAAGGAGTGCAGAAACGCTGTAT.

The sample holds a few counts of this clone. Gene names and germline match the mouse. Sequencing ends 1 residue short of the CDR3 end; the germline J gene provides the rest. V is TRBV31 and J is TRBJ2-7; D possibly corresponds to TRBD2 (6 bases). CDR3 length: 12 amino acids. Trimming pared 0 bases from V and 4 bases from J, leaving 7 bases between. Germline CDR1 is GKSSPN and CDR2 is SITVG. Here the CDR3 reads CAWSLGGYEQYF. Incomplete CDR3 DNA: TGTGCCTGGAGTCTGGGGGGTTATGAACAGTAC.

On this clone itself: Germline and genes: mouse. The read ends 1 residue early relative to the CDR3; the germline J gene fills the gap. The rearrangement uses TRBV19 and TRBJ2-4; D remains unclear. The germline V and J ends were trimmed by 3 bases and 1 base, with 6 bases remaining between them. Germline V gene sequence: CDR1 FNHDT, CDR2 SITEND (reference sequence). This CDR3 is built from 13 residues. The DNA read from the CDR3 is TGTGCCAGCAGTAAGGGAGGTCAAAACACCTTGTAC. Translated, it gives CASSKGGQNTLY. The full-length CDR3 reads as CASSKGGQNTLYF.

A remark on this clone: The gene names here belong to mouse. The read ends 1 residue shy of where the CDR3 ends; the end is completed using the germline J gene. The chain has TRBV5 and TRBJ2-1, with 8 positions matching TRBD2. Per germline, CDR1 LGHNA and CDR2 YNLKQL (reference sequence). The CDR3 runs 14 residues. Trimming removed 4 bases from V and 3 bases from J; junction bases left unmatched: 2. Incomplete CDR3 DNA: TGTGCCAGCAGCCCCACTGGGGGCTATGCTGAGCAGTTC. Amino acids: CASSPTGGYAEQF. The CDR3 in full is CASSPTGGYAEQFF.

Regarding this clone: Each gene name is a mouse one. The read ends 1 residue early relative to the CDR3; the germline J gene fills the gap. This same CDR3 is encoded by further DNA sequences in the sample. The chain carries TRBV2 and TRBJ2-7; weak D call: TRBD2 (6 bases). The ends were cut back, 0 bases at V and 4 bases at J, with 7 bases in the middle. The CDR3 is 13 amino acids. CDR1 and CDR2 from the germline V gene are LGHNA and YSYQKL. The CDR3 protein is CASSQEWGYEQYF. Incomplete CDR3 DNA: TGTGCCAGCAGCCAAGAGTGGGGGTATGAACAGTAC.

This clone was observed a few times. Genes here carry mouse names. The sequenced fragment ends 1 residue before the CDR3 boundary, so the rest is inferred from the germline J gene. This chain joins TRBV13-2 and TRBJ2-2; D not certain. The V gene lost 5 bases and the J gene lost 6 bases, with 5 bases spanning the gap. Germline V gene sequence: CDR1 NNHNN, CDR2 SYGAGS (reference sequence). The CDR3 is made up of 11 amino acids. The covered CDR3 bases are TGTGCCAGCGGGGGCGCCGGGCAGCTCTAC. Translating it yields CASGGAGQLY. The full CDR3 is CASGGAGQLYF.

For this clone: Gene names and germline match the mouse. The CDR3 reads CTCSADPLTAYAEQFF. CDR3 DNA (partial): TGCACCTGCAGTGCAGATCCCCTGACTGCGTATGCTGAGCAGTTC. The chain employs TRBV1 and TRBJ2-1; D might be TRBD2 (5 bases). Read data end 1 residue before the CDR3 end; the end is taken from the germline J gene. Germline CDR1 NSQYPW, CDR2 LRSPGD (reference sequence). V shed 0 bases and J shed 4 bases, with 13 bases lying between them. CDR3 length: 16 amino acids.

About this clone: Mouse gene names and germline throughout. The sequenced part of the CDR3 DNA is TGTGCCAGCAGTATAGCCAGGGCAGAAGTCTTC. This encodes CASSIARAEVF. The complete CDR3 sequence is CASSIARAEVFF. The chain uses TRBV19 and TRBJ1-1; weak D call: TRBD1 (5 bases). The read halts 1 residue ahead of the CDR3 end, with the missing end drawn from the germline J gene. In germline, CDR1 is FNHDT, CDR2 SITEND (reference sequence). The CDR3 covers 12 residues. Trimming removed 0 bases at V and 6 bases at J, with 6 bases between.

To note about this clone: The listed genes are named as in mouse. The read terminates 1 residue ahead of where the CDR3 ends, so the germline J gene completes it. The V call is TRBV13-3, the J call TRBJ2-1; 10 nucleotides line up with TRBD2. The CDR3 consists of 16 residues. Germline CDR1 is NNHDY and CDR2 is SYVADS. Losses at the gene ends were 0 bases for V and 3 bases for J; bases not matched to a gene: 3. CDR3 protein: CASSDGAGGAYAEQFF. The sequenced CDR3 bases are TGTGCCAGCAGTGATGGGGCTGGGGGGGCCTATGCTGAGCAGTTC.

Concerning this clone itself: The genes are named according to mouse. The CDR3 loop is CAWSRDNSDYTF. The sequenced part of the CDR3 DNA is TGTGCCTGGAGCCGGGACAACTCCGACTACACC. This chain uses TRBV31 with TRBJ1-2, with a weak D call TRBD1 (5 bases). The read comes to an end 1 residue before the CDR3 does, leaving the germline J gene to fill in the end. V was pared by 3 bases and J by 2 bases, with 7 bases between. CDR1 is GKSSPN and CDR2 is SITVG in the germline V gene. The CDR3 length is 12 residues.

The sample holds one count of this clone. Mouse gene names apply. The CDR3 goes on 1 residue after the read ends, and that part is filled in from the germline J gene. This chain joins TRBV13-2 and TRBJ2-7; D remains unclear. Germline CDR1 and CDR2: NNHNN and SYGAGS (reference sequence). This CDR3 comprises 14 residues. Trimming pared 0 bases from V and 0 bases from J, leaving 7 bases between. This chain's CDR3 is CASGDAHLSYEQYF. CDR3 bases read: TGTGCCAGCGGTGATGCCCATCTCTCCTATGAACAGTAC.

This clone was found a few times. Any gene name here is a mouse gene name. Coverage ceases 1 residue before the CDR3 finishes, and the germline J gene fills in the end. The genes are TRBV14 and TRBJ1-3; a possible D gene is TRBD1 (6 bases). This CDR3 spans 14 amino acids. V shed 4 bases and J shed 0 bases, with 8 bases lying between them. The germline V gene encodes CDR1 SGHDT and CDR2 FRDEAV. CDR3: CASSRDNSGNTLYF. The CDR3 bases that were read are TGTGCCAGCAGTCGGGACAATTCTGGAAATACGCTCTAT. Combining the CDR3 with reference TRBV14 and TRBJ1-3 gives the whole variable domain EAGVTQSPRYAVLQEGQAVSFWCDPISGHDTLYWYQQPRDQGPQLLVYFRDEAVIDNSQLPSDRFSAVRPKGTNSTLKIQSAKQGDTATYLCASSRDNSGNTLYFGEGSRLIVV.

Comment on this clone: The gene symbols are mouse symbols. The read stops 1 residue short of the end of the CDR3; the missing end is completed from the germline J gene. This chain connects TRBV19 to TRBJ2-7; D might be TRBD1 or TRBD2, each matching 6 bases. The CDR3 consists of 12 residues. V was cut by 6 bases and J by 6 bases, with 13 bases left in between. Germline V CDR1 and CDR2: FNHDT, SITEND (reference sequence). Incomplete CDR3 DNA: TGTGCCAGCACCCTCGGGGGCCTTGAACAGTAC. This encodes CASTLGGLEQY. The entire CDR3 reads CASTLGGLEQYF. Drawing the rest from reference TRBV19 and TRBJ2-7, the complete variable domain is GGIITQTPKFLIGQEGQKLTLKCQQNFNHDTMYWYRQDSGKGLRLIYYSITENDLQKGDLSEGYDASREKKSSFSLTVTSAQKNEMAVFLCASTLGGLEQYFGPGTRLTVL.

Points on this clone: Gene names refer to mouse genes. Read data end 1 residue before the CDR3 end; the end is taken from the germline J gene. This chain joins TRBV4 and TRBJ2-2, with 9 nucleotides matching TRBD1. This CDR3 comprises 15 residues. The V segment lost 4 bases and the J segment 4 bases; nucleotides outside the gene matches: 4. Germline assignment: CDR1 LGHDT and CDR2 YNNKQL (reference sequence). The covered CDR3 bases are TGTGCCAGCAGCTCGCACAGGGGGCCCACCGGGCAGCTCTAC. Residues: CASSSHRGPTGQLY. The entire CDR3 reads CASSSHRGPTGQLYF.

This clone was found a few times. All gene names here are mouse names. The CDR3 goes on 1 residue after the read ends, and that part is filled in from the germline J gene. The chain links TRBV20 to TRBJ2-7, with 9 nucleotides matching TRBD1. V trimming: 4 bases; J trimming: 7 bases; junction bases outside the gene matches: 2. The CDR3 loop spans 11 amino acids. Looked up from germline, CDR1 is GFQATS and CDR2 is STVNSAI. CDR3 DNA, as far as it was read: TGTGGTGCTAAGGACAGGGGAGAACAGTAC. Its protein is CGAKDRGEQY. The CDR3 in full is CGAKDRGEQYF.

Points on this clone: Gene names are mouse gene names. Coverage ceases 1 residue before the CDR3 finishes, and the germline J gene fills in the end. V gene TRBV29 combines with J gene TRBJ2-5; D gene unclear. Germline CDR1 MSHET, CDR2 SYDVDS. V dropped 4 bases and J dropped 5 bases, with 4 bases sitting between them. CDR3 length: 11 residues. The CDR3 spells CASSWLDTQYF. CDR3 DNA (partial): TGTGCTAGCAGTTGGTTAGACACCCAGTAC.

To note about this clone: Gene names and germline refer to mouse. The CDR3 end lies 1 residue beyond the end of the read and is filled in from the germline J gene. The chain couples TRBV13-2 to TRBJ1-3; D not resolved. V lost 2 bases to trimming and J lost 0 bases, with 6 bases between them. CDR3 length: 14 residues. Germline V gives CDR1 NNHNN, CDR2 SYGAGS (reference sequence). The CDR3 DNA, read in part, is TGTGCCAGCGGTGAACGAGATTCTGGAAATACGCTCTAT. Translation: CASGERDSGNTLY. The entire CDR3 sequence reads CASGERDSGNTLYF.

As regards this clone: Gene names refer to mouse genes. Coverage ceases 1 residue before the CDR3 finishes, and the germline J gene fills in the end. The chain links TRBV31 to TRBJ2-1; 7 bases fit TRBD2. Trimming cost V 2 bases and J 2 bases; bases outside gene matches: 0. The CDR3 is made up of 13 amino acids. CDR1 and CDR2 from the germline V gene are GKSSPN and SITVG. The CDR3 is CAWSTGDYAEQFF. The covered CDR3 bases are TGTGCCTGGAGTACTGGGGACTATGCTGAGCAGTTC. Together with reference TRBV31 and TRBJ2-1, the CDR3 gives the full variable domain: AQTIHQWPVAEIKAVGSPLSLGCTIKGKSSPNLYWYWQATGGTLQQLFYSITVGQVESVVQLNLSASRPKDDQFILSTEKLLLSHSGFYLCAWSTGDYAEQFFGPGTRLTVL.

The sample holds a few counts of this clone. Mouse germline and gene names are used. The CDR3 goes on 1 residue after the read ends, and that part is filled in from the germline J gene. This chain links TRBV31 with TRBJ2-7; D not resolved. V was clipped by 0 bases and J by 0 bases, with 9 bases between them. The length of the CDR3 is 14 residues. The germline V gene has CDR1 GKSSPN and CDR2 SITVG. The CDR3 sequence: CAWSLGRISYEQYF. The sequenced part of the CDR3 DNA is TGTGCCTGGAGTCTAGGCCGAATCTCCTATGAACAGTAC.

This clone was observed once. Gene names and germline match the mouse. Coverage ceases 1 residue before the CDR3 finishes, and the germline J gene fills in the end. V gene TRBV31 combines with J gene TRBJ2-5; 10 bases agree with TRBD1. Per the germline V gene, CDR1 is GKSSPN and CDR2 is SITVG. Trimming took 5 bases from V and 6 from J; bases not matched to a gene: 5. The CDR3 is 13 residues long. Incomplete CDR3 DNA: TGTGCCTGGTATCGGGACAGGGGTGACACCCAGTAC. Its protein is CAWYRDRGDTQY. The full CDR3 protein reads CAWYRDRGDTQYF.

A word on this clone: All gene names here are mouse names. The CDR3 DNA, read in part, is TGTGCCTGGAGTCTCGCTGGGGGGGTGGAACAGTAC. This sequence encodes CAWSLAGGVEQY. The CDR3 as a whole reads CAWSLAGGVEQYF. The chain couples TRBV31 to TRBJ2-7; 9 positions agree with TRBD2. The read ends 1 residue shy of where the CDR3 ends; the end is completed using the germline J gene. The CDR3 loop spans 13 amino acids. Germline values: CDR1 GKSSPN, CDR2 SITVG. V lost 0 bases and J lost 7; bases outside the gene matches: 4.

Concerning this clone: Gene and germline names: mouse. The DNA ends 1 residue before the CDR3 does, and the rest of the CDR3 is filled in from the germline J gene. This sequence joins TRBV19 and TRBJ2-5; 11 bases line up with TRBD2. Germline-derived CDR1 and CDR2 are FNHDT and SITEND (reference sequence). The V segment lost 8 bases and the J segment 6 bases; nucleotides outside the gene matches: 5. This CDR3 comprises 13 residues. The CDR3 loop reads CARTGGGGDTQYF. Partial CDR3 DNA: TGTGCCAGGACTGGGGGGGGAGGGGACACCCAGTAC.

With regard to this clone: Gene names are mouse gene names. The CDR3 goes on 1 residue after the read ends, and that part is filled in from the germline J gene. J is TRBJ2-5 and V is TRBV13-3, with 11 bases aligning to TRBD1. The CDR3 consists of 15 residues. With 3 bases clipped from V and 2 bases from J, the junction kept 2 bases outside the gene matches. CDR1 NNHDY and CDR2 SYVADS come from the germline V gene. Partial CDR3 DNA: TGTGCCAGCAGTGGCGGGACAGGGGGCCAAGACACCCAGTAC. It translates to CASSGGTGGQDTQY. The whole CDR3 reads CASSGGTGGQDTQYF.

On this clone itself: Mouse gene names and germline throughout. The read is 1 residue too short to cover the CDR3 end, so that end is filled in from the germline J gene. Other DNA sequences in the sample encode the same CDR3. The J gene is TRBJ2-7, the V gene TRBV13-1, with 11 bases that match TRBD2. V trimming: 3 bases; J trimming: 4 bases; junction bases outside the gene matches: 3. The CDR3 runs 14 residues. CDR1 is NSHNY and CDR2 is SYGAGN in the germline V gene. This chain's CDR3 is CASSGGTGGYEQYF. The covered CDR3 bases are TGTGCCAGCAGTGGAGGGACTGGGGGTTATGAACAGTAC.

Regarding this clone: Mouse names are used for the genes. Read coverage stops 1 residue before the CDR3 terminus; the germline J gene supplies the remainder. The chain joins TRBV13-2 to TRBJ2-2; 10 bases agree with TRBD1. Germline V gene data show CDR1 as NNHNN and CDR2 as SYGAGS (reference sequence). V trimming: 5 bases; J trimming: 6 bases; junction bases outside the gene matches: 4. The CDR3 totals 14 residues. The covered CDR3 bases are TGTGCCAGCGGGAGACAGGGGGCCCCCGGGCAGCTCTAC. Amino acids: CASGRQGAPGQLY. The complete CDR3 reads CASGRQGAPGQLYF.

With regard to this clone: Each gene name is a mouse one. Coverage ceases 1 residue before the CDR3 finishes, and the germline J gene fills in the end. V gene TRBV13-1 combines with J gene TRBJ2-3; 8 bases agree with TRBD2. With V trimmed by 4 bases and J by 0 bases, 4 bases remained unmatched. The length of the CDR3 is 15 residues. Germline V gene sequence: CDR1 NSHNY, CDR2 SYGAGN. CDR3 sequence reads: CASSHTGGSAETLYF. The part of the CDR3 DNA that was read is TGTGCCAGCAGTCACACTGGGGGTAGTGCAGAAACGCTGTAT.

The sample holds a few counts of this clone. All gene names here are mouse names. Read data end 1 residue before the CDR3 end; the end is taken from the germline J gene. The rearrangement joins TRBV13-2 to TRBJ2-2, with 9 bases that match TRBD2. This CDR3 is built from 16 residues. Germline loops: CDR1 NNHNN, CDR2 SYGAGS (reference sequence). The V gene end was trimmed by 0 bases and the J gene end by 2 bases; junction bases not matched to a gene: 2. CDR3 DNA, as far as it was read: TGTGCCAGCGGTGATGCTGGGGGGGAGAACACCGGGCAGCTCTAC. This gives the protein CASGDAGGENTGQLY. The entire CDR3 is CASGDAGGENTGQLYF.

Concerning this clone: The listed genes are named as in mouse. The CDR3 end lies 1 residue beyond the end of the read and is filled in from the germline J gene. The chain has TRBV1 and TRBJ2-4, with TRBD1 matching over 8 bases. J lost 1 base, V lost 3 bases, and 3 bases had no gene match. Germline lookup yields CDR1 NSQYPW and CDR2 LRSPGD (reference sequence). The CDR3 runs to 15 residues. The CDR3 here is CTCSAQGAGQNTLYF. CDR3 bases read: TGCACCTGCAGTGCTCAGGGGGCTGGTCAAAACACCTTGTAC.

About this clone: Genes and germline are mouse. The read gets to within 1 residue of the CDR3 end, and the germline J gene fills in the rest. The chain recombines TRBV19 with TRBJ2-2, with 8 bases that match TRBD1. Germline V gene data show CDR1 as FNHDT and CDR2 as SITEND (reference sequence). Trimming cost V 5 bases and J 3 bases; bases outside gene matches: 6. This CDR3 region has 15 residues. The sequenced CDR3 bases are TGTGCCAGCAGCCAGACAGGGGAAGACACCGGGCAGCTCTAC. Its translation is CASSQTGEDTGQLY. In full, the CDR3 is CASSQTGEDTGQLYF.